A selection of T cell receptor beta chains follows, all from one sample in a study of T cell repertoires in cytomegalovirus infection. TCRdb itself ran the reads through MiXCR, one entry per CDR3 protein. The sample carries hundreds of thousands of distinct CDR3 sequences, about 42% recorded once. These TCRs' antigens remain unknown. The sample was cultured PBMCs, taken from culture after CMV antigen stimulation. The receptors here all came from a human donor in good health (CMV status not recorded). Some clones in this sample may be carry-over from other donors' samples. Each CDR3 is given without its conserved first and last residue. The order of the fields is J gene, V gene, CDR3 protein.

J gene: TRBJ1-6; V gene: TRBV28; CDR3 protein: ASSLVSSPSNSPLH
J gene: TRBJ1-6; V gene: TRBV2; CDR3 protein: ASDRGLNSPLH
J gene: TRBJ1-2; V gene: TRBV7-8; CDR3 protein: ASSNRAGAVGYT
J gene: TRBJ2-3; V gene: TRBV4-1; CDR3 protein: ASSPSRGGYSSSTDTQY
J gene: TRBJ2-4; V gene: TRBV7-2; CDR3 protein: ASTGDSNIQY
J gene: TRBJ1-1; V gene: TRBV12-3/TRBV12-4; CDR3 protein: ASTPGQADTEAF
J gene: TRBJ2-5; V gene: TRBV6-5; CDR3 protein: ASSRGTRTEETQY
J gene: TRBJ2-3; V gene: TRBV20-1; CDR3 protein: SAEPLADTTDTQY
J gene: TRBJ2-3; V gene: TRBV12-3/TRBV12-4; CDR3 protein: ASSFRSGSFYRTDTQY
J gene: TRBJ2-7; V gene: TRBV19; CDR3 protein: ASSHRGRREQY
J gene: TRBJ2-1; V gene: TRBV20-1; CDR3 protein: SAPGGLAGGQYNEQF
J gene: TRBJ1-1; V gene: TRBV19; CDR3 protein: ASSPGVRADTEAF
J gene: TRBJ2-5; V gene: TRBV7-6; CDR3 protein: ASSPVSGSRGETQY
J gene: TRBJ2-3; V gene: TRBV7-9; CDR3 protein: ASSLVGRGTDTQY
J gene: TRBJ2-2; V gene: TRBV7-2; CDR3 protein: ASSIRRGDTGELF
J gene: TRBJ1-4; V gene: TRBV27; CDR3 protein: ASRGSRAENEKLF
J gene: TRBJ2-7; V gene: TRBV24-1; CDR3 protein: ATAGREPPTED
J gene: TRBJ2-1; V gene: TRBV12-3/TRBV12-4; CDR3 protein: ASSLTVSSEQF
J gene: TRBJ2-5; V gene: TRBV19; CDR3 protein: ATRQGAGETQY
J gene: TRBJ1-3; V gene: TRBV9; CDR3 protein: ASSAQRAGNTIY
J gene: TRBJ2-1; V gene: TRBV6-6; CDR3 protein: ASPPSGGLNEQF
J gene: TRBJ2-1; V gene: TRBV7-2; CDR3 protein: ASSPEGSYNEQF